Sequencing of this T cell receptor (beta chain) was carried out in a study of T cell changes during pregnancy in multiple sclerosis. Clones were read by immunoSEQ multiplex PCR, and TCRdb kept only the in-frame ones, dropping some. The data show some 85,000 clones, with roughly 95% seen just once and under 1.2% held by the top ten. Sequenced material: peripheral blood, taken in the second trimester of pregnancy. This TCR was sampled from a female donor with multiple sclerosis, enrolled in a pregnancy study.

Written as DNA, the CDR3 is TGTGCCAGCAGTCCCCTCGGGACAGGCTATCTGGGGGAGCAGTACTTC. It codes for CASSPLGTGYLGEQYF. The chain recombines TRBV28 with TRBJ2-7, with 8 positions matching TRBD1. Germline loops: CDR1 MDHEN, CDR2 SYDVKM. With 5 bases clipped from V and 7 bases from J, the junction kept 16 bases outside the gene matches. The CDR3 runs to 16 residues.